The sequence of this T cell receptor beta chain was determined in a study of T cell responses to AZD1222 COVID-19 vaccine. On the study more broadly: Pooled samples include second doses given at about 4 or 12 weeks.

This clone was seen a handful of times. Its target is not known. Whole-study results and caveats: There were vaccine-associated CD4 TCRs across spike, dominant at 160-218 and 743-854. Baseline antibody screening turned up just a handful of seropositive AZD1222 recipients. Donors skewed white British and female; clonal diversity was possibly underestimated.

Some clones are missing from TCRdb's copy, which holds only in-frame ones; the method was immunoSEQ multiplex PCR. The sample yields some 150,000 clones, around 88% seen once. Germline-derived CDR1 and CDR2 are SEHNR and FQNEAQ (reference sequence). V shed 8 bases and J 0 bases; nucleotides not matched to a gene: 6. This CDR3 is built from 14 residues. The chain uses TRBV7-9 and TRBJ2-7; 8 nucleotides align to TRBD2. Sequenced material: peripheral blood, taken on day 0 of AZD1222 vaccination. This TCR came from an adult in good health. The CDR3: CASGRGATSYEQYF. CDR3 nucleotides: TGTGCCAGCGGGCGGGGGGCTACCTCCTACGAGCAGTACTTC.